This T cell receptor (beta chain) stems from a study of T cells in Graves' hyperthyroidism and ophthalmopathy. Per the germline V gene, CDR1 is SGHNT and CDR2 is YENEEA. V was trimmed by 7 bases and J by 0 bases, leaving 12 bases between them. The CDR3 runs 14 residues. This clonotype was found many times. The TCR beta CDR3 regions underwent amplification using RNA transcripts as the source. TCR CDR3 regions were first amplified by RT-PCR with HTBI primers. TCRdb re-called the multiplex PCR reads with MiXCR, one entry per CDR3 protein. The sample holds around 700,000 distinct CDR3 sequences, over 35% seen once.

Sequenced: blood. The clonotype was recovered from a woman between 35 and 50 years old with Graves' hyperthyroidism. The V and J genes are TRBV11-3 and TRBJ1-1; TRBD1 might be the D (5 bases). CDR3 region: CASIGPGLNTEAFF. The CDR3 bases are TGTGCCAGCATAGGGCCAGGGCTGAACACTGAAGCTTTCTTT.